These 17 T cell receptor beta chains originate from one sample sequenced in a study of Tregs in tolerant kidney transplant recipients. Produced via immunoSEQ multiplex PCR; TCRdb's table is partial and in-frame only. Here the sample spans under 100,000 clones, about 92% being singletons. The material sequenced was CD8+ T cells from blood. These receptor sequences come from a human donor in good health.

The DNA for the CDR3 is TGCGCCAGCACCCGGGTAGGGGATGGGACTGAAGCTTTCTTT. Protein sequence: CASTRVGDGTEAFF. V is TRBV5-1 and J is TRBJ1-1; possible D gene TRBD1, 5 bases. The CDR3 runs 14 residues. The V end was cut by 6 bases, the J end by 5 bases, with 17 bases between. CDR1 is SGHRS, CDR2 YFSETQ, per germline.

The rearrangement links TRBV4-1 to TRBJ1-1, with D unclear. This CDR3 has 15 residues. The V gene's germline CDR1 is MGHRA and CDR2 YSYEKL. Trimming took 5 bases from V and 0 from J, leaving 13 bases between them. CDR3 region: CASSNRLTVNTEAFF. The CDR3 coding sequence is TGCGCCAGCAGCAACCGCCTCACAGTGAACACTGAAGCTTTCTTT.

V usage is TRBV25-1 and J usage is TRBJ2-7; D unclear. Germline V gene lookup returns CDR1 MGHDK and CDR2 SYGVNS. V was shortened by 4 bases and J by 2 bases, with 9 bases between the two germline ends. The CDR3 loop spans 13 amino acids. CDR3 loop: CASSGYLTYEQYF. DNA for the CDR3: TGTGCCAGCAGTGGCTATCTAACCTACGAGCAGTACTTC.

The gene calls are TRBV9 and TRBJ2-1; 11 bases match TRBD2. The CDR3 is 14 amino acids. Germline CDR1 and CDR2: SGDLS and YYNGEE. After removal of 7 bases from V and 8 bases from J, the junction contained 8 bases not matched to a gene. This chain's CDR3 is CASATSGSIDEQFF. The CDR3 region has the DNA TGTGCCAGCGCCACTAGCGGGAGTATCGATGAGCAGTTCTTC.

The gene calls are TRBV11-2 and TRBJ1-2; TRBD1 matches 7 bases. CDR1 SGHAT and CDR2 FQNNGV come from the germline V gene. With 4 bases clipped from V and 3 bases from J, the junction kept 20 bases outside the gene matches. CDR3 length: 19 amino acids. CDR3 coding DNA: TGTGCCAGCAGCTCGCTTAAACGCCTACCCGACAGGGAGGACTATGGCTACACCTTC. Translation gives CASSSLKRLPDREDYGYTF.

The V call is TRBV5-8, the J call TRBJ2-2; D remains ambiguous. Trimming pared 1 base from V and 1 base from J, leaving 2 bases between. The length of the CDR3 is 13 residues. The germline gives CDR1 SGHTS, CDR2 YDEGEE. CDR3 nucleotides: TGTGCCAGCAGCTTGCGGAACACCGGGGAGCTGTTTTTT. Its protein product is CASSLRNTGELFF.

The J gene is TRBJ1-1, the V gene TRBV19; D is ambiguous. Germline CDR1 LNHDA, CDR2 SQIVND (reference sequence). The germline V and J ends were trimmed by 3 bases and 0 bases, with 5 bases remaining between them. CDR3 length equals 13 residues. CDR3 in amino acids: CASSITLNTEAFF. CDR3 DNA: TGTGCCAGTAGTATCACGTTGAACACTGAAGCTTTCTTT.

The chain recombines TRBV11-2 with TRBJ1-2; TRBD1 aligns across 7 bases. Germline V gives CDR1 SGHAT, CDR2 FQNNGV. CDR3 size: 16 residues. J lost 7 bases, V lost 2 bases, and 13 bases had no gene match. CDR3 loop: CASSLLGGDRVVGYTF. The CDR3, as DNA: TGTGCCAGCAGCTTATTGGGGGGCGACAGGGTGGTTGGCTACACCTTC.

The rearrangement joins TRBV6-1 to TRBJ2-7; 7 nucleotides agree with TRBD1. The CDR3 has 14 amino acids. V shed 6 bases and J 2 bases; nucleotides not matched to a gene: 7. In germline, CDR1 is MNHNS, CDR2 SASEGT. CDR3 DNA sequence: TGTGCCAGCAGGATAGGGACAGCTCCCTACGAGCAGTACTTC. It yields the protein CASRIGTAPYEQYF.

V usage is TRBV4-1 and J usage is TRBJ2-7; 8 bases map to TRBD2. Germline V gene lookup returns CDR1 MGHRA and CDR2 YSYEKL. The V and J ends lost 6 bases and 1 base, in that order; junction bases with no gene match: 11. CDR3 length equals 16 residues. The CDR3 is CASRTRDGGDSYEQYF. The CDR3, as DNA: TGCGCCAGCAGGACACGGGACGGGGGGGATTCCTACGAGCAGTACTTC.

The chain is built from TRBV7-8 and TRBJ2-7; the D gene could be TRBD1 or TRBD2 (5 bases each). The germline CDR1 and CDR2 sequences are SGHVS and FQNEAQ. The length of the CDR3 is 14 residues. The V end lost 0 bases, the J end lost 3 bases, and 9 bases lay between the germline ends. The CDR3 DNA is TGTGCCAGCAGCTTAGCGGGGACCTACTACGAGCAGTACTTC. This sequence encodes CASSLAGTYYEQYF.

This rearrangement joins TRBV5-1 to TRBJ2-1; D perhaps matches TRBD2 (6 bases). Germline V gives CDR1 SGHRS, CDR2 YFSETQ. Trimming pared 7 bases from V and 6 bases from J, leaving 14 bases between. CDR3 length: 13 residues. This chain's CDR3 is CASGSAAGNEQFF. As DNA, the CDR3 is TGCGCCAGCGGGTCCGCAGCGGGCAATGAGCAGTTCTTC.

The V gene is TRBV27, the J gene TRBJ2-5; 8 nucleotides match TRBD2. The ends lost 3 bases at V and 4 bases at J; junction bases unmatched: 7. CDR3 size: 15 residues. The germline CDR1 and CDR2 sequences are MNHEY and SMNVEV (reference sequence). CDR3 loop: CASSLGLAGLETQYF. The DNA for the CDR3 is TGTGCCAGCAGTTTGGGCTTAGCGGGACTAGAGACCCAGTACTTC.

The J gene is TRBJ2-7, the V gene TRBV19; the match to TRBD1 covers 7 bases. The CDR3 has 14 amino acids. Germline CDR1 and CDR2: LNHDA and SQIVND (reference sequence). V dropped 8 bases and J dropped 3; count of bases not matched to a gene: 10. In DNA form, the CDR3 reads TGTGCCAGTCGGAGTAAGACAGGGAACTACGAGCAGTACTTC. It yields the protein CASRSKTGNYEQYF.

The genes are TRBV6-5 and TRBJ2-1; 9 bases fit TRBD1. V shed 5 bases, J shed 6 bases, and the junction held 5 bases outside the gene matches. The germline CDR1 and CDR2 sequences are MNHEY and SVGAGI. CDR3 length: 14 residues. CDR3 residues: CASSEQGARNEQFF. The CDR3 DNA is TGTGCCAGCAGTGAACAGGGGGCTCGCAATGAGCAGTTCTTC.

This chain joins TRBV15 and TRBJ2-7; D unresolved. Germline V gene lookup returns CDR1 LNHNV and CDR2 YYDKDF (reference sequence). V was pared by 3 bases and J by 2 bases, with 11 bases between. The CDR3 loop spans 14 amino acids. Here the CDR3 reads CATSSPRSTYEQYF. The CDR3 bases are TGTGCCACCAGCAGCCCGAGGTCCACCTACGAGCAGTACTTC.

This chain's CDR3 is CASSNSGANVLTF. The CDR3 bases are TGTGCCAGCAGCAACTCTGGGGCCAACGTCCTGACTTTC. The chain links TRBV27 to TRBJ2-6; unclear D gene. There are 13 residues in the CDR3. V shed 6 bases and J shed 0 bases, with 3 bases lying between them. Germline V gene sequence: CDR1 MNHEY, CDR2 SMNVEV (reference sequence).